These T cell receptor beta chains were read from a single sample in a study of shared T cell receptors in the human thymus. Profiled with immunoSEQ multiplex PCR; TCRdb holds only in-frame clones, not every one. This table has hundreds of thousands of clones, approximately 87% appearing once. These same data were also listed under a study on human thymus T cells.

The sequenced sample was thymocytes. Receptor source: a boy less than two years old with a congenital heart defect. The CDR3 runs from the conserved cysteine through the conserved F or W. D genes are given only for firm matches. Only some rows state a clone size, as once, few, many or a class for expanded clones.

V: TRBV9; D: TRBD1; J: TRBJ1-2; size: .; DNA: TGTGCCAGCAGCGTCCGGGACAGGCATGGCTACACCTTC; CDR3: CASSVRDRHGYTF
V: TRBV5-5; D: TRBD1; J: TRBJ1-2; size: .; DNA: TGTGCCAGCAGTCAGGACAGGCGAGCTAACTATGGCTACACCTTC; CDR3: CASSQDRRANYGYTF
V: TRBV5-1; D: TRBD2; J: TRBJ2-3; size: .; DNA: TGCGCCAGCAGCTTGGACACCGGGACTAGCGGGGGGGCAATAGATACGCAGTATTTT; CDR3: CASSLDTGTSGGAIDTQYF
V: TRBV5-1; D: TRBD2; J: TRBJ2-1; size: .; DNA: TGCGCCAGCACTCCGGGGGGGGATAGGAAGTTCTTC; CDR3: CASTPGGDRKFF
V: TRBV4-3; D: .; J: TRBJ2-2; size: .; DNA: TGCGCCAGCAGCCAAGACGGGGTGGGTGCCAAAAACACCGGGGAGCTGTTTTTT; CDR3: CASSQDGVGAKNTGELFF
V: TRBV7-9; D: .; J: TRBJ2-7; size: .; DNA: TGTGCCATCGGCGGCCCGAAGGGGGGGGAGCAGTACTTC; CDR3: CAIGGPKGGEQYF
V: TRBV4-2; D: TRBD1; J: TRBJ2-1; size: few; DNA: TGTGCCAGCAGCCAAGCAGACAGGGGACAGGGTTTCCACAATGAGCAGTTCTTC; CDR3: CASSQADRGQGFHNEQFF
V: TRBV29-1; D: TRBD1; J: TRBJ1-1; size: .; DNA: TGCAGCGTTGTTACAGGGGGTAACACTGAAGCTTTCTTT; CDR3: CSVVTGGNTEAFF
V: TRBV28; D: TRBD1; J: TRBJ1-2; size: .; DNA: TGTGCCAGCAGTCCTCCCCGCAGGGACAGGGAAGATGGCTATGGCTACACCTTC; CDR3: CASSPPRRDREDGYGYTF
V: TRBV28; D: .; J: TRBJ1-3; size: .; DNA: TGTGCCAGCAGTTTTTACCTAGCTGGAAACACCATATATTTT; CDR3: CASSFYLAGNTIYF
V: TRBV7-6; D: TRBD1; J: TRBJ1-2; size: .; DNA: TGTGCCACCCGACAGGGGGTCAACTATGGCTACACCTTC; CDR3: CATRQGVNYGYTF
V: TRBV6-1; D: .; J: TRBJ1-3; size: .; DNA: TGTGCCAGCAGTGGACAGAGATTAAACACCATATATTTT; CDR3: CASSGQRLNTIYF
V: TRBV28; D: .; J: TRBJ2-3; size: .; DNA: TGTGCCAGCAGTTTGAGAGATACGCAGTATTTT; CDR3: CASSLRDTQYF
V: TRBV28; D: TRBD1; J: TRBJ1-1; size: .; DNA: TGTGCCAGCAGTTACAGGGGCCTCTGGGATACTGAAGCTTTCTTT; CDR3: CASSYRGLWDTEAFF
V: TRBV7-4; D: TRBD1; J: TRBJ1-2; size: once; DNA: TGTGCCAGCAGCTCACTAGGGACAGAAAATGGCTACACCTTC; CDR3: CASSSLGTENGYTF
V: TRBV10-3; D: .; J: TRBJ1-1; size: once; DNA: TGTGCCATCAGTGAGGGTAGGAGGAACACTGAAGCTTTCTTT; CDR3: CAISEGRRNTEAFF
V: TRBV25-1; D: .; J: TRBJ1-1; size: once; DNA: TGTGCCAGCAGGGGGCACCCGAACACTGAAGCTTTCTTT; CDR3: CASRGHPNTEAFF
V: TRBV2; D: TRBD2; J: TRBJ2-7; size: .; DNA: TGTGCCAGCAGTCTTGGACTAGCGGGAGATTCTAGAAACGAGCAGTACTTC; CDR3: CASSLGLAGDSRNEQYF
V: TRBV19; D: TRBD1; J: TRBJ1-6; size: .; DNA: TGTGCCAGTAGTCCCGCGGACAGGAAAAATAATTCACCCCTCCACTTT; CDR3: CASSPADRKNNSPLHF
V: TRBV11-2; D: TRBD2; J: TRBJ2-3; size: .; DNA: TGTGCCAGCAGCCCAAAGGGACTAGCGGGAAGGGCAGATACGCAGTATTTT; CDR3: CASSPKGLAGRADTQYF
V: TRBV29-1; D: TRBD2; J: TRBJ2-1; size: .; DNA: TGCAGCGTTAATAGCGGGGGGGCAAACAATGAGCAGTTCTTC; CDR3: CSVNSGGANNEQFF
V: TRBV6-1; D: TRBD1; J: TRBJ1-2; size: .; DNA: TGTGCCAGCAGTGATCAAGGCAGGGGGGAGGGCTACACCTTC; CDR3: CASSDQGRGEGYTF
V: TRBV20-1; D: .; J: TRBJ1-1; size: .; DNA: TGCAGTCTTCGGGAGACTGAAGCTTTCTTT; CDR3: CSLRETEAFF
V: TRBV7-2; D: .; J: TRBJ1-6; size: .; DNA: TGTGCCAGCAGCTTAAAGTTTGCGCAGGCAGATAATTCACCCCTCCACTTT; CDR3: CASSLKFAQADNSPLHF
V: TRBV28; D: TRBD1; J: TRBJ2-3; size: .; DNA: TGTGCCAGCGGACTGGACAGGGAAGATACGCAGTATTTT; CDR3: CASGLDREDTQYF
V: TRBV14; D: TRBD2; J: TRBJ2-5; size: .; DNA: TGTGCCAGCAGCCCCCAGCGGGAGTCAGAGACCCAGTACTTC; CDR3: CASSPQRESETQYF
V: TRBV4-3; D: TRBD2; J: TRBJ2-1; size: few; DNA: TGCGCCAGCAGCCAAGTGGGCGGGGGTTCCTACAATGAGCAGTTCTTC; CDR3: CASSQVGGGSYNEQFF
V: TRBV10-3; D: TRBD2; J: TRBJ2-3; size: .; DNA: TGTGCCATTCAACGAGCAGCGGGAGGGGCAGATACGCAGTATTTT; CDR3: CAIQRAAGGADTQYF
V: TRBV23-1; D: .; J: TRBJ2-5; size: .; DNA: TGCGCCAGCAGTCAACCAGGGTTGACGCAAGAGACCCAGTACTTC; CDR3: CASSQPGLTQETQYF
V: TRBV28; D: TRBD1; J: TRBJ1-5; size: .; DNA: TGTGCCAGCAGTCCCCCCCGACAGGGTCAGAATCAGCCCCAGCATTTT; CDR3: CASSPPRQGQNQPQHF
V: TRBV5-4; D: .; J: TRBJ1-1; size: .; DNA: TGTGCCAGCAGCCCCCGGGCAGGGCCGGACACTGAAGCTTTCTTT; CDR3: CASSPRAGPDTEAFF
V: TRBV7-2; D: .; J: TRBJ1-1; size: .; DNA: TGTGCCAGCAGCACAATGCCAGACACTGAAGCTTTCTTT; CDR3: CASSTMPDTEAFF
V: TRBV28; D: .; J: TRBJ2-1; size: .; DNA: TGTGCCAGCAGTCCTCGGACAGAAAACAATGAGCAGTTCTTC; CDR3: CASSPRTENNEQFF
V: TRBV2; D: TRBD2; J: TRBJ2-1; size: .; DNA: TGTGCCAGCAGGGATGTAGCGGGAACGAATGAGCAGTTCTTC; CDR3: CASRDVAGTNEQFF